These 8 T cell receptor beta chains were sequenced from one sample in a study of T cells in Graves' hyperthyroidism and ophthalmopathy (dated by TCRdb to the late 2010s). Library preparation employed multiplex PCR. Sequencing used an Illumina HiSeq 2000. TCR beta CDR3 regions were amplified from RNA transcripts. The TCR CDR3 was subjected to a first round of RT-PCR using the HTBI primer set and the Qiagen OneStep RT-PCR kit. TCRdb took the public reads, trimmed them with fastp at Q25, ran MiXCR for clone calling and kept in-frame beta chains. Every entry covers one CDR3 protein and lists the most common genes and DNA from its rows. The sample profile shows roughly 600,000 distinct CDR3 sequences; more than 14% of them were found once. The ten largest clones add up to under 15% of the sample. The source material was blood. Receptors originate from a woman in her forties or fifties with Graves' ophthalmopathy.

Ten or more counts support this clonotype. The V call is TRBV20-1, the J call TRBJ2-1; D is possibly TRBD2 (6 bases). The CDR3 spans 16 residues. Trimming stripped 0 bases from V and 0 bases from J, with 12 bases between. The germline gives CDR1 DFQATT, CDR2 SNEGSKA (reference sequence). CDR3: CSARDRGGSSYNEQFF. CDR3 in DNA: TGCAGTGCTAGAGATCGTGGGGGGAGCTCCTACAATGAGCAGTTCTTC.

This clonotype was observed a few times. The rearrangement joins TRBV19 to TRBJ1-1; the D is unclear. Trimming took off 7 bases at V and 6 bases at J, with 6 bases between the two ends. The CDR3 spans 10 residues. The germline V gene encodes CDR1 LNHDA and CDR2 SQIVND (reference sequence). The CDR3 here is CASKSAEAFF. CDR3 nucleotides: TGTGCCAGTAAAAGCGCTGAAGCTTTCTTT.

The chain has TRBV29-1 and TRBJ2-7, with D possibly being TRBD1 (6 bases). Looked up from germline, CDR1 is SQVTM and CDR2 is ANQGSEA. CDR3 length: 15 residues. V was pared by 5 bases and J by 1 base, with 18 bases between. CDR3 amino acids: CSVNSPQGRSYEQYF. The DNA of the CDR3 is TGCAGCGTTAATAGCCCACAGGGAAGGTCCTACGAGCAGTACTTC.

This clonotype showed up just once. The chain carries TRBV7-8 and TRBJ2-5; 14 bases map to TRBD2. There are 16 residues in the CDR3. The germline V gene encodes CDR1 SGHVS and CDR2 FQNEAQ. Trimming at V came to 5 bases and at J to 4 bases, leaving 6 bases not matched to a gene. CDR3 sequence (DNA): TGTGCCAGCAGCCAAAGACTAGCGGGAGGGATAGAGACCCAGTACTTC. Amino acid sequence: CASSQRLAGGIETQYF. Together with reference TRBV7-8 and TRBJ2-5, the CDR3 gives the full variable domain: GAGVSQSPRYKVAKRGQDVALRCDPISGHVSLFWYQQALGQGPEFLTYFQNEAQLDKSGLPSDRFFAERPEGSVSTLKIQRTQQEDSAVYLCASSQRLAGGIETQYFGPGTRLLVL.

J is TRBJ1-6 and V is TRBV3-1; tentative D call: TRBD1 (5 bases). Per germline, CDR1 LGHDT and CDR2 YNNKEL (reference sequence). Deletions cut 1 base from V and 7 bases from J, with 8 bases between. The CDR3 covers 14 residues. Here the CDR3 DNA reads TGTGCCAGCAGCCAAGTGGAGGGGAATTCACCCCTCCACTTT. Residues: CASSQVEGNSPLHF.

This clonotype has just a few counts. The V call is TRBV20-1, the J call TRBJ1-5; 8 nucleotides agree with TRBD1. The CDR3 runs to 15 residues. Trimming at V came to 2 bases and at J to 5 bases, leaving 8 bases not matched to a gene. Germline V gives CDR1 DFQATT, CDR2 SNEGSKA (reference sequence). CDR3 in amino acids: CSARYRQGQHQPQHF. In DNA form, the CDR3 reads TGCAGTGCTAGATACCGACAGGGGCAACATCAGCCCCAGCATTTT.

This clonotype has ten or more counts. The CDR3 region is CASSRTFRDGPNEKLFF. As DNA, the CDR3 is TGTGCCAGCAGTCGTACCTTCAGGGATGGGCCTAATGAAAAACTGTTTTTT. The chain employs TRBV12-3 or TRBV12-4 and TRBJ1-4, with a possible D match to TRBD1 (5 bases). Trimming removed 5 bases from V and 3 bases from J, with 19 bases in between. The length of the CDR3 is 17 residues.

The chain has TRBV12-3 or TRBV12-4 and TRBJ2-1, with no clear D. Trimming shortened V by 3 bases and J by 12 bases, and 15 bases separated the two germline ends. The CDR3 runs to 13 residues. CDR3 residues: CASSLPSSGTQFF. In DNA form, the CDR3 reads TGTGCCAGCAGTTTGCCCTCGAGTGGTACGCAGTTCTTC.